What follows are 6 T cell receptor beta chains derived from one specimen sequenced in a study of Ad26.COV2.S vaccination and SARS-CoV-2 variants. This table comes from immunoSEQ multiplex PCR, and its TCRdb copy is limited to in-frame clones, with some not included. This sample has 380,000 or so clones; 83% occur once, and the top ten carry almost 7.5%. As to treatment: around 19 received Ad26.COV2.S at low or high dose, single or two shots; about five received placebo; per-sample allocation not given. Day 63 after the first injection of vaccine or placebo was the sampling time. The sample here was peripheral blood, taken in a trial of Ad26.COV2.S vaccine versus placebo. These receptors all stem from a person between 18 and 65 years old who received the Ad26.COV2.S COVID-19 vaccine or a placebo.

The CDR3 DNA sequence: TGTGCCAGCAGCCAACGGGGACAGGGGGCTTCACCCCTCCACTTT. As protein: CASSQRGQGASPLHF. J is TRBJ1-6 and V is TRBV3-1 (or the pseudogene TRBV3-2); 12 bases fit TRBD1. Germline V gene sequence: CDR1 LGHDT, CDR2 YNNKEL (reference sequence). J gave up 9 bases and V 2 bases, and 2 bases lay outside the gene matches. This CDR3 contains 15 residues.

This chain uses TRBV11-3 with TRBJ2-1; D uncertain. The germline V gene has CDR1 SGHNT and CDR2 YENEEA. V was shortened by 1 base and J by 11 bases, with 9 bases between the two germline ends. This CDR3 contains 12 residues. The CDR3 loop is CASSLGAKQQFF. In DNA, the CDR3 is TGTGCCAGCAGCTTAGGAGCAAAACAGCAGTTCTTC.

The chain is built from TRBV18 and TRBJ1-4; TRBD1 agrees at 8 bases. Germline CDR1 and CDR2: KGHSH and LQKENI. This CDR3 spans 15 amino acids. Trimming at V came to 0 bases and at J to 4 bases, leaving 1 base not matched to a gene. The CDR3 coding sequence is TGTGCCAGCTCACCACCGGGACAGGTTAATGAAAAACTGTTTTTT. It encodes CASSPPGQVNEKLFF.

The genes are TRBV3-1 (or the pseudogene TRBV3-2) and TRBJ2-2; 8 bases line up with TRBD1. Germline V lookup: CDR1 LGHDT, CDR2 YNNKEL (reference sequence). This CDR3 is 17 amino acids long. Trimming at V came to 5 bases and at J to 4 bases, leaving 12 bases not matched to a gene. The CDR3 sequence is CASSFKCRQGSTGELFF. CDR3 nucleotides: TGTGCCAGCAGCTTCAAGTGCAGACAGGGGAGCACCGGGGAGCTGTTTTTT.

This clone was detected a few times. This chain uses TRBV6-5 with TRBJ2-3; perhaps D is TRBD1 or TRBD2 (5 bases each). The CDR3 covers 14 residues. V lost 5 bases to trimming and J lost 1 base, with 10 bases between them. Germline CDR1 reads MNHEY; CDR2 reads SVGAGI. This chain's CDR3 is CASSLMGGTDTQYF. CDR3 nucleotides: TGTGCCAGCAGTCTGATGGGGGGCACAGATACGCAGTATTTT.

V gene TRBV21-1 combines with J gene TRBJ2-7. TRBV21-1 is annotated as a pseudogene. This CDR3 spans 14 amino acids. The CDR3 sequence: CACLDGGTHYEQYF. The CDR3 coding sequence is TGTGCCTGTCTAGATGGGGGAACCCACTACGAGCAGTACTTC.